This section outlines one TCR beta chain sequence together with its context. Method: immunoSEQ multiplex PCR; TCRdb's copy keeps in-frame clones and lacks some. Of tens of thousands of clones in the sample, roughly 82% are singletons; the top ten hold more than 8%. This sample was included in a study of blood T cell repertoires in COVID-19. Study context: Acute and convalescent COVID-19 samples came from the United States, Italy and Spain.

The TCR comes from a woman aged 80 or over with acute or convalescent COVID-19. Sequenced sample: peripheral blood.

The CDR3 nucleotides are TGCGCCAGCAGCTTAAGCCAACGCACAGATACGCAGTATTTT. It encodes CASSLSQRTDTQYF. This chain uses TRBV5-1 with TRBJ2-3; the D is unclear. The CDR3 has 14 residues. The germline V gene encodes CDR1 SGHRS and CDR2 YFSETQ. The V end was cut by 2 bases, the J end by 1 base, with 8 bases between. Variable domain in full (rest from reference TRBV5-1 and TRBJ2-3): KAGVTQTPRYLIKTRGQQVTLSCSPISGHRSVSWYQQTPGQGLQFLFEYFSETQRNKGNFPGRFSGRQFSNSRSEMNVSTLELGDSALYLCASSLSQRTDTQYFGPGTRLTVL.